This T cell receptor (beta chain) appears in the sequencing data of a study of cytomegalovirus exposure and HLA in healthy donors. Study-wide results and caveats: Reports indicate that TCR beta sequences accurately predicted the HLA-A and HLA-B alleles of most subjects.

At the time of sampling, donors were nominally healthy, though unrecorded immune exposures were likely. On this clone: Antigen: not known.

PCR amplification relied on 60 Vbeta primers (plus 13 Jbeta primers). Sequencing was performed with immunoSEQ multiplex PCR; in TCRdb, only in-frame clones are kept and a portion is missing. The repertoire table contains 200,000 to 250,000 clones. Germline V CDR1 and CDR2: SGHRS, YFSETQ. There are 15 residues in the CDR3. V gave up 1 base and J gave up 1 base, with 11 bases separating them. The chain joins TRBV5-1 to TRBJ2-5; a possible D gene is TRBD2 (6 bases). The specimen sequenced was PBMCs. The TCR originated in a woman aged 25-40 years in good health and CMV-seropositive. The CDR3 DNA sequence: TGCGCCAGCAGCTTGATGGCGGGGCCCCAAGAGACCCAGTACTTC. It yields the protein CASSLMAGPQETQYF.